The present entry profiles one TCR beta chain with its context. Produced via immunoSEQ multiplex PCR; TCRdb's table is partial and in-frame only. The data contain 65,000 or so clones, approximately 80% of them seen just once; the ten biggest clones take up roughly 10%. The data stem from a study of blood T cell repertoires in COVID-19. The V gene's germline CDR1 is LNHNV and CDR2 YYDKDF (reference sequence). The V gene end was trimmed by 5 bases and the J gene end by 2 bases; junction bases not matched to a gene: 6. The CDR3 has 15 residues. The sequence was collected from a man aged 25-45 years with COVID-19, enrolled during active disease. The sequenced material came from peripheral blood. The chain uses TRBV15 and TRBJ2-7; TRBD1 aligns across 10 bases. The CDR3 sequence is CATSPRDRGTYEQYF. The CDR3, as DNA: TGTGCCACCAGCCCGCGGGACAGGGGAACCTACGAGCAGTACTTC.